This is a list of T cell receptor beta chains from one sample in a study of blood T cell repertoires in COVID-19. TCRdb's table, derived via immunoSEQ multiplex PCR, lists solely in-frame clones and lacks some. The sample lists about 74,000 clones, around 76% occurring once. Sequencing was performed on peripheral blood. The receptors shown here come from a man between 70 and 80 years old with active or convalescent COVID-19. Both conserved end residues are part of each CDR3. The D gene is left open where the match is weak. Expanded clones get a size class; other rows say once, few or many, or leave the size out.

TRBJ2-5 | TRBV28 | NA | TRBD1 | CASSRRQGAWETQYF | TGTGCCAGCAGTAGAAGACAGGGGGCATGGGAGACCCAGTACTTC
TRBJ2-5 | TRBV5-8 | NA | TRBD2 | CASSLGSGGSMETQYF | TGTGCCAGCAGCTTGGGAAGCGGGGGGAGTATGGAGACCCAGTACTTC
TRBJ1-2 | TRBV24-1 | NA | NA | CATSEVLLNYGYTF | TGTGCCACCAGTGAAGTCTTACTGAACTATGGCTACACCTTC
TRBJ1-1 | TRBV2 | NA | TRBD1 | CASTQTRTGSEAFF | TGTGCCAGCACTCAAACCCGGACAGGCAGTGAAGCTTTCTTT
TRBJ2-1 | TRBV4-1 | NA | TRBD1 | CASSQRIFGTGGHEQFF | TGCGCCAGCAGCCAAAGAATATTCGGGACAGGGGGACATGAGCAGTTCTTC
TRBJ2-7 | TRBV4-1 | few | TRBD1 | CASSQGGQGMTQYF | TGCGCCAGCAGCCAAGGAGGACAGGGCATGACGCAGTACTTC
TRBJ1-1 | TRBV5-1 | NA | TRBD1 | CASNGQGSNTEAFF | TGCGCCAGCAACGGACAGGGGTCGAACACTGAAGCTTTCTTT
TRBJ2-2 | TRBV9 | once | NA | CASSVASGTGELFF | TGTGCCAGCAGCGTAGCTTCCGGGACCGGGGAGCTGTTTTTT
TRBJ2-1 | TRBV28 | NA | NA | CASPDNEQFF | TGTGCCAGCCCTGACAATGAGCAGTTCTTC
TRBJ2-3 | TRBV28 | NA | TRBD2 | CAGSLAGDDTQYF | TGTGCCGGGTCTCTGGCGGGGGACGATACGCAGTATTTT
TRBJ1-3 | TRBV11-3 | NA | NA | CASSQRFGDNSGNTIYF | TGTGCCAGCAGCCAGAGGTTTGGGGACAATTCAGGAAACACCATATATTTT
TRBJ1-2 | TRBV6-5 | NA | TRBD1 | CASRQQTGLGYTF | TGTGCCAGCAGGCAACAGACAGGGTTGGGCTACACCTTC
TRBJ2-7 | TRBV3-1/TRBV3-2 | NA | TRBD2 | CASSQGLAGYEQYF | TGTGCCAGCAGCCAAGGACTAGCGGGGTACGAGCAGTACTTC
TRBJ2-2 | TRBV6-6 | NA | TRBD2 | CASRLSSGGLTGELFF | TGTGCCAGCAGACTGTCTAGCGGGGGATTAACCGGGGAGCTGTTTTTT
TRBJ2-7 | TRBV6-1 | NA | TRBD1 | CASSEQGTGTGVDEQYF | TGTGCCAGCAGTGAACAGGGTACCGGGACAGGGGTCGACGAGCAGTACTTC
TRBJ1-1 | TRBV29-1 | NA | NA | CSVNRGAATEAFF | TGCAGCGTAAACCGGGGGGCGGCCACTGAAGCTTTCTTT
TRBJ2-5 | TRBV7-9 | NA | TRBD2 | CASSSQAGQETQYF | TGTGCCAGCAGCTCCCAAGCGGGGCAAGAGACCCAGTACTTC
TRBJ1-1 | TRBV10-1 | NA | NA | CASTTHKANTEAFF | TGCGCCAGCACAACTCATAAAGCGAACACTGAAGCTTTCTTT
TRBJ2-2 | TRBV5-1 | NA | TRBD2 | CASSLDATSGTGELFF | TGCGCCAGCAGCTTGGACGCCACTAGCGGGACCGGGGAGCTGTTTTTT
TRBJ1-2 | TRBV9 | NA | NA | CASSVGLQGDYGYTF | TGTGCCAGCAGCGTAGGTTTACAGGGTGACTATGGCTACACCTTC
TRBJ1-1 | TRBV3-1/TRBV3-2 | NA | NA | CASSPQGSTEAFF | TGTGCCAGCAGTCCCCAGGGAAGCACTGAAGCTTTCTTT
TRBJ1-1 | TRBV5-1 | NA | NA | CASSFNQGRTEAFF | TGCGCCAGCAGCTTTAACCAGGGTCGAACTGAAGCTTTCTTT
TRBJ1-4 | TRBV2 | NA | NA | CASSGQVLRTNEKLFF | TGTGCCAGCAGTGGACAGGTTCTGAGGACTAATGAAAAACTGTTTTTT
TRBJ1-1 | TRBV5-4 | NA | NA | CASSPIGGGMNTEAFF | TGTGCCAGCAGCCCCATCGGGGGGGGAATGAACACTGAAGCTTTCTTT
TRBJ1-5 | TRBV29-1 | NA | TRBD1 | CSVNQGVDQPQHF | TGCAGCGTGAATCAGGGGGTCGATCAGCCCCAGCATTTT
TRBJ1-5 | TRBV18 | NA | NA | CASSPRRDNQPQHF | TGTGCCAGCTCACCACGACGGGATAATCAGCCCCAGCATTTT
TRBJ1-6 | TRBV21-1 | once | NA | CASSNAPYSSYNSPLHF | TGTGCCAGCAGCAACGCCCCCTATAGCTCCTATAATTCACCCCTCCACTTT
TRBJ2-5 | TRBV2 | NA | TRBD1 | CASSEQGQLQETQYF | TGTGCCAGCAGTGAGCAGGGACAGCTCCAAGAGACCCAGTACTTC
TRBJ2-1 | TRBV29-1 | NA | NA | CSVGGRGLGEQFF | TGCAGCGTTGGTGGCAGGGGTTTGGGTGAGCAGTTCTTC
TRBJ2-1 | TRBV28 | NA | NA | CASNRQGGIGEQFF | TGTGCCAGCAACAGGCAGGGTGGCATTGGTGAGCAGTTCTTC
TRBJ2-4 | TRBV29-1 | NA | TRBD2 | CSVAGTSGGTKNIQYF | TGCAGCGTCGCCGGGACTAGCGGGGGGACCAAAAACATTCAGTACTTC
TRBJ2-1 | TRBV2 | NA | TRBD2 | CASSEVGTSIEQFF | TGTGCCAGCAGTGAAGTTGGGACTAGTATTGAGCAGTTCTTC
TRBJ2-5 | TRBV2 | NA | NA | CASSWQGTKETQYF | TGTGCCAGCAGTTGGCAGGGGACCAAGGAGACCCAGTACTTC
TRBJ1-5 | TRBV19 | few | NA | CASTGQWGRIGSNQPQHF | TGTGCCAGTACCGGGCAGTGGGGGCGGATCGGGAGCAATCAGCCCCAGCATTTT
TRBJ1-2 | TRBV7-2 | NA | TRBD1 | CASSLAPGTGWSYGYTF | TGTGCCAGCAGCTTAGCTCCCGGGACAGGGTGGTCATATGGCTACACCTTC
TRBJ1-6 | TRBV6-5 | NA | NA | CASEKDSRYSPLHF | TGTGCCAGCGAAAAGGACAGCCGATATTCACCCCTCCACTTT
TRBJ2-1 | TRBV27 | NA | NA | CASSFSPSSYNEQFF | TGTGCCAGCAGTTTTTCTCCCAGCTCCTACAATGAGCAGTTCTTC
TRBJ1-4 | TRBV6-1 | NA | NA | CASSEPGYNEKLFF | TGTGCCAGCAGTGAACCAGGATATAATGAAAAACTGTTTTTT
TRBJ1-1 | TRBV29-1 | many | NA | CSVVVIPNTEAFF | TGCAGCGTTGTTGTCATCCCGAACACTGAAGCTTTCTTT
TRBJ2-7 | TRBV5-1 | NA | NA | CASSFSSGNYEQYF | TGCGCCAGCAGCTTTTCCTCAGGGAACTACGAGCAGTACTTC
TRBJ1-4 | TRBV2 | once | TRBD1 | CASRRQGSTNEKLFF | TGTGCCAGCAGGCGACAGGGTTCAACTAATGAAAAACTGTTTTTT
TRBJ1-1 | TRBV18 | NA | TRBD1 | CASSPLETGGAEAFF | TGTGCCAGCTCACCATTGGAGACAGGGGGGGCTGAAGCTTTCTTT
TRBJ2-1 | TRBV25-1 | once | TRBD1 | CASSYLRDRDNEQFF | TGTGCCAGCAGTTACCTCCGGGACAGGGATAATGAGCAGTTCTTC
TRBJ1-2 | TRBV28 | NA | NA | CASSSTGLSVYGYTF | TGTGCCAGCAGTTCCACGGGACTTTCGGTCTATGGCTACACCTTC
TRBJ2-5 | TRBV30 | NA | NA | CAWSPEAETQYF | TGTGCCTGGAGTCCGGAGGCAGAGACCCAGTACTTC
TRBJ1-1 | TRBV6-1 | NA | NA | CASSSRTELTEAFF | TGTGCCAGCAGTTCCCGGACAGAACTCACTGAAGCTTTCTTT
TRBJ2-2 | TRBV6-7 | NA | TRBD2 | CASAALSRGSNTGELFF | TGTGCCAGCGCCGCTCTATCGCGGGGGTCGAACACCGGGGAGCTGTTTTTT
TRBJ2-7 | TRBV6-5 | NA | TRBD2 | CASSYLGGGLVEQYF | TGTGCCAGCAGTTACTTGGGCGGGGGGTTGGTCGAGCAGTACTTC
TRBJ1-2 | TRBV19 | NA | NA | CASKQGTAMGYTF | TGTGCCAGTAAGCAGGGCACCGCTATGGGCTACACCTTC
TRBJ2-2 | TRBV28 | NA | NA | CASSHTTDRPTNTGELFF | TGTGCCAGCAGTCACACAACCGACAGGCCTACGAACACCGGGGAGCTGTTTTTT
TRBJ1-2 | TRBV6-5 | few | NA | CASLRGAGGYTF | TGTGCCAGCCTCCGGGGAGCCGGGGGCTACACCTTC